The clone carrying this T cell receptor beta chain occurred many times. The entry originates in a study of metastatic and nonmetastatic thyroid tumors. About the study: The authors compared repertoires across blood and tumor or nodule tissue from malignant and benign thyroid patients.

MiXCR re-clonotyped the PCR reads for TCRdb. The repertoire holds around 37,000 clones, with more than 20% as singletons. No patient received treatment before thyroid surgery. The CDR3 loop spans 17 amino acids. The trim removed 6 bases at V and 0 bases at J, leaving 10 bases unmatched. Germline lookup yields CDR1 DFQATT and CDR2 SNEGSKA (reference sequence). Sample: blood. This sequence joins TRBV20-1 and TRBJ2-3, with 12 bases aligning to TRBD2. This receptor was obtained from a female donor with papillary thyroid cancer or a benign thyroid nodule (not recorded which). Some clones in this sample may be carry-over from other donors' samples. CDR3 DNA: TGCAGTGCCACCTCTAGCGGGAGGGCCCAAAGCACAGATACGCAGTATTTT. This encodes CSATSSGRAQSTDTQYF.